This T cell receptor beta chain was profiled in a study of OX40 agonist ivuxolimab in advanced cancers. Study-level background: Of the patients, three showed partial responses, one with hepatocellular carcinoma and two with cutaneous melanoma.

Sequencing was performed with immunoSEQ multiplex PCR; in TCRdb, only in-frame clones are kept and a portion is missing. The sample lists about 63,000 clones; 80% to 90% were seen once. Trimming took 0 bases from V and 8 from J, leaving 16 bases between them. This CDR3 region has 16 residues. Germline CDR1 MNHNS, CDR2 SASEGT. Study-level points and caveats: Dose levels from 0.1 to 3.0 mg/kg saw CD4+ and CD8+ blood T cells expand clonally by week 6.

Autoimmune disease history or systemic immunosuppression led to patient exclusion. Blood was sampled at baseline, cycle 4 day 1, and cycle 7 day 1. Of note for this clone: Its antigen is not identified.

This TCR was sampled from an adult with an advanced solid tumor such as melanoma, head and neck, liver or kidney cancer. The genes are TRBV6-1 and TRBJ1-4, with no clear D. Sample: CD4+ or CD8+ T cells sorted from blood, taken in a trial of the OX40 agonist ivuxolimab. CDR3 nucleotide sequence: TGTGCCAGCAGTGAAGCAAGAGGCCAGGCCGACGAAAAACTGTTTTTT. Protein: CASSEARGQADEKLFF.